Each of the 9 T cell receptor beta chains below was sequenced from the same sample in a study of blood T cell repertoires in COVID-19. Only in-frame clones appear in the TCRdb table, and some are missing; sequencing was by immunoSEQ multiplex PCR. The sample includes roughly 51,000 clones, about 90% of them seen just once. Material for sequencing was peripheral blood. Receptors were obtained from a woman in her sixties or seventies with active or convalescent COVID-19.

This chain connects TRBV6-6 to TRBJ2-7; 9 bases agree with TRBD1. V lost 4 bases, J lost 1 base, and 8 bases stayed unmatched. CDR1 MNHNY and CDR2 SVGAGI come from the germline V gene (reference sequence). The CDR3 extends over 16 amino acids. This chain's CDR3 is CASSSAGQGSSYEQYF. The CDR3 coding sequence is TGTGCCAGCAGTTCCGCTGGACAGGGGTCGTCCTACGAGCAGTACTTC.

The gene calls are TRBV27 and TRBJ1-5; D remains ambiguous. Deletions cut 5 bases from V and 0 bases from J, with 14 bases between. The CDR3 loop spans 16 amino acids. Germline V lookup: CDR1 MNHEY, CDR2 SMNVEV (reference sequence). CDR3 sequence (DNA): TGTGCCAGCAGTCCCCGGGAGGCCTATAGCAATCAGCCCCAGCATTTT. Its translation: CASSPREAYSNQPQHF.

The chain couples TRBV29-1 to TRBJ1-2, with D hard to call. The CDR3 runs to 12 residues. Germline V lookup: CDR1 SQVTM, CDR2 ANQGSEA. Trimming pared 3 bases from V and 0 bases from J, leaving 5 bases between. The CDR3 spells CSVDATNYGYTF. In DNA form, the CDR3 reads TGCAGCGTTGACGCTACTAACTATGGCTACACCTTC.

V usage is TRBV28 and J usage is TRBJ2-3; 8 nucleotides align to TRBD2. Germline loops: CDR1 MDHEN, CDR2 SYDVKM. This CDR3 is 18 amino acids long. The V segment lost 5 bases and the J segment 0 bases; nucleotides outside the gene matches: 13. Here the CDR3 DNA reads TGTGCCAGCAGTCTTTCGGTACTAGCGGAGACTAGCACAGATACGCAGTATTTT. Translated: CASSLSVLAETSTDTQYF.

V gene TRBV28 combines with J gene TRBJ1-3; D perhaps matches TRBD1 (6 bases). Germline CDR1 and CDR2: MDHEN and SYDVKM. The V and J ends lost 7 bases and 6 bases respectively, with 16 bases between them. This CDR3 is 14 amino acids long. CDR3 sequence: CASTLPPGENTIYF. The CDR3 nucleotides read TGTGCCAGCACGCTACCCCCAGGGGAAAACACCATATATTTT.

The V and J genes are TRBV28 and TRBJ1-2, with D hard to call. V dropped 6 bases and J dropped 4 bases, with 9 bases sitting between them. Germline CDR1 MDHEN, CDR2 SYDVKM. The CDR3 covers 12 residues. Written as DNA, the CDR3 is TGTGCCAGCAGAGGCAGCGCCTATGGCTACACCTTC. This encodes CASRGSAYGYTF.

This sequence joins TRBV28 and TRBJ1-2; the D is unclear. Germline V lookup: CDR1 MDHEN, CDR2 SYDVKM. The CDR3 covers 13 residues. V shed 6 bases and J shed 6 bases, with 14 bases lying between them. The CDR3 reads CASSAGARDGYTF. The CDR3 DNA reads TGTGCCAGCAGCGCGGGCGCAAGAGATGGCTACACCTTC.

This clone was counted once. The CDR3 loop is CASSSQGARMADTQYF. As DNA, the CDR3 is TGTGCCAGCAGCTCCCAGGGGGCGAGGATGGCAGATACGCAGTATTTT. The genes are TRBV7-6 and TRBJ2-3; 8 bases match TRBD1. This CDR3 is 16 amino acids long. The germline V gene encodes CDR1 SGHVS and CDR2 FNYEAQ. V was clipped by 4 bases and J by 4 bases; unmatched bases: 10. The variable domain in full, completed from reference TRBV7-6 and TRBJ2-3, reads GAGVSQSPRYKVTKRGQDVALRCDPISGHVSLYWYRQALGQGPEFLTYFNYEAQQDKSGLPNDRFSAERPEGSISTLTIQRTEQRDSAMYRCASSSQGARMADTQYFGPGTRLTVL.

The chain recombines TRBV3-1 (or the pseudogene TRBV3-2) with TRBJ2-1; 12 positions agree with TRBD2. The CDR3 consists of 15 residues. V gave up 6 bases and J gave up 9 bases; unmatched junction bases: 9. Germline assignment: CDR1 LGHDT and CDR2 YNNKEL (reference sequence). This chain's CDR3 is CASRSGLAGSREQFF. As DNA, the CDR3 is TGTGCCAGCAGAAGCGGACTAGCGGGATCGCGTGAGCAGTTCTTC.